This T cell receptor beta chain was retrieved from a study of PD-1 blockade in mismatch repair-deficient tumors (dated by TCRdb to the late 2010s). At the level of the whole study: The trial enrolled 86 consecutive patients with 12 mismatch repair-deficient cancer types between September 2013 and late 2016, all previously treated and progressing. Tumor-associated T cell clones were tracked in the peripheral blood of patients responding to PD-1 blockade by deep sequencing of TCR CDR3 regions.

The receptor library was made with the immunoSEQ multiplex PCR assay. Held by TCRdb, this immuneACCESS table contains in-frame sequences only and omits some clones. Under half of the omission traces to an unresolved V gene where checked; the cause of the rest is unknown. Within this sample are more than 85,000 clones, with under 90% of them counted one time only. The top ten constitute around 6.6% of the sample. From a lookup of the germline V gene, CDR1 and CDR2 are SGHTA and FQGTGA. Measured from the cysteine to the phenylalanine, the CDR3 is 15 residues long. CDR3 DNA is the only sequence kept; it has 45 bases, read in frame from the first base. Here V drops 5 bases and J drops 8 bases, and the junction holds 12 bases not matched to any gene. Overall results and qualifications from the work: Clones residing in the tumor, which were often undetectable in blood before treatment, expanded quickly after pembrolizumab and then contracted, generally before radiologic responses.

For each enrolled patient, mismatch repair deficiency was established using either polymerase chain reaction or immunohistochemistry. TCR sequencing was performed for a few patients who responded to pembrolizumab therapy. In the phase II trial, pembrolizumab PD-1 blockade was tested prospectively in advanced mismatch repair-deficient cancers, no matter which tissue of origin the cancers came from. Peripheral blood T cell samples were gathered serially, both before PD-1 blockade started and at multiple time points afterward. Blood sampling times were reported as weeks after the first pembrolizumab dose. A word on this clone: Its antigen is still unknown. One base away there is no much larger clone; base qualities are not given.

This sample comprised peripheral blood, obtained roughly 35 weeks after starting pembrolizumab. Recombination connected TRBV7-3 to TRBJ1-2, with 9 central nucleotides matching TRBD1. This clonotype was sampled from an adult with mismatch repair-deficient cancer. The sequenced DNA: TGTGCCAGCAGCCAAACCGACTGGACAGGGGACGGCTACACCTTC. Its coded protein is CASSQTDWTGDGYTF.